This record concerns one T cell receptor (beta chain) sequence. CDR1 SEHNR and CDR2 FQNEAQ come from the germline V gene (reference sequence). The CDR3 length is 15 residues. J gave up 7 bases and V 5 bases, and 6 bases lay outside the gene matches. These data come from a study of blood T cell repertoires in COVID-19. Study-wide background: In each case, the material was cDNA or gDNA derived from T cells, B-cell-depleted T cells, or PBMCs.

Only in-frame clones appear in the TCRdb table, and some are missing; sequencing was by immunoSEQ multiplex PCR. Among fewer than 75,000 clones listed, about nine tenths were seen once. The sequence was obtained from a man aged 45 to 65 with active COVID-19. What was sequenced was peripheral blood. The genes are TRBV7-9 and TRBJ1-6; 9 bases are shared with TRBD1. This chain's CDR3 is CASSASGTGNSPLHF. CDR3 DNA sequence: TGTGCCAGCAGCGCCTCCGGGACAGGGAATTCACCCCTCCACTTT.